The clone carrying this T cell receptor (beta chain) occurred many times. As yet, its antigen is unknown. A read error may account for a junction end that differs from germline. The source of the sample is a study of T cells after yellow fever vaccination. TCRdb used MiXCR to reprocess the 5' RACE reads, holding one entry per CDR3 protein. The repertoire holds about 240,000 distinct CDR3 sequences, with roughly 3.5% as singletons. Points from the study as a whole: Weaker, the secondary response had a peak occurring faster, on day 5 versus 15. Clones from primary vaccination mostly reappeared after the booster (around 96% CD4, over 85% CD8). Only a small proportion of the clonotypes turned up in both the CD4 and the CD8 compartments, likely arising from convergent recombination. FACS-sorted repertoires could harbor abundant contaminating bulk-population clonotypes.

This clonotype was sampled from a man aged 18-30 years who received the YFV17D yellow fever vaccine. This specimen consisted of PBMCs, obtained 15 days after the yellow fever booster vaccination.

CDR3 region: CAWRVLGATTGNGYTF. Here the CDR3 DNA reads TGTGCATGGAGAGTCTTGGGGGCCACAACAGGGAATGGCTACACCTTC. The chain carries TRBV30 and TRBJ1-2, with a possible D match to TRBD1 (6 bases). Looked up from germline, CDR1 is GTSNPN and CDR2 is SVGIG (reference sequence). CDR3 size: 16 residues. The full variable domain, rest sourced from reference TRBV30 and TRBJ1-2, is SQTIHQWPATLVQPVGSPLSLECTVEGTSNPNLYWYRQAAGRGLQLLFYSVGIGQISSEVPQNLSASRPQDRQFILSSKKLLLSDSGFYLCAWRVLGATTGNGYTFGSGTRLTVV.